Following are 12 T cell receptor beta chains from one sample sequenced in a study of T cell repertoires in ileal Crohn's disease. The assay was immunoSEQ multiplex PCR, and TCRdb's table has in-frame clones only and misses some. The table records fewer than 2,500 clones, about 90% of them present only once. The sequenced sample consisted of ileal tissue. The receptor source for this set is an adult with Crohn's disease.

The chain employs TRBV10-2 and TRBJ1-5, with 8 bases fitting TRBD1. Germline CDR1 and CDR2: WSHSY and SAAADI. Trimming at V came to 5 bases and at J to 6 bases, leaving 3 bases not matched to a gene. CDR3 length: 13 amino acids. The CDR3, as DNA: TGCGCCAGCAGTTCAGGGGGCACTCAGCCCCAGCATTTT. Amino acid sequence: CASSSGGTQPQHF.

The chain employs TRBV4-3 and TRBJ2-5, with 9 bases aligning to TRBD1. The end of the DNA fits TRBJ2-7 better, so the J call may be wrong. Per the germline V gene, CDR1 is LGHNA and CDR2 is YSLEER. This CDR3 region has 15 residues. The chain's CDR3 is CASSQVQGATYEQYF. Here the CDR3 DNA reads TGCGCCAGCAGCCAAGTACAGGGGGCCACCTACGAGCAGTACTTC.

This clone came up a few times. V is TRBV7-6 and J is TRBJ1-4; 7 bases fit TRBD1. Trimming cost V 5 bases and J 5 bases; bases outside gene matches: 8. CDR3 length: 15 amino acids. CDR1 and CDR2 (germline): SGHVS, FNYEAQ. CDR3 sequence: CASSPSDRLNEKLFF. The CDR3 nucleotides are TGTGCCAGCAGCCCCTCGGACAGGTTAAATGAAAAACTGTTTTTT. Full variable domain (remainder filled in from reference TRBV7-6 and TRBJ1-4): GAGVSQSPRYKVTKRGQDVALRCDPISGHVSLYWYRQALGQGPEFLTYFNYEAQQDKSGLPNDRFSAERPEGSISTLTIQRTEQRDSAMYRCASSPSDRLNEKLFFGSGTQLSVL.

This clone has only one observation. Germline is not matched at one junction end, which may reflect a read error. The gene calls are TRBV4-3 and TRBJ2-5, with 12 positions matching TRBD2. This CDR3 has 18 amino acids. From germline, CDR1 is LGHNA and CDR2 YSLEER. This CDR3 reads CASGQDPSSGGAGETQYF. Here the CDR3 DNA reads TGCGCCAGCGGCCAAGACCCCTCTAGCGGGGGGGCTGGAGAGACCCAGTACTTC.

The genes are TRBV6-6 and TRBJ2-5, with a weak D call TRBD2 (5 bases). Gene TRBJ2-7 matches the end of the DNA better, so the J call may be wrong. The germline gives CDR1 MNHNY, CDR2 SVGAGI (reference sequence). The CDR3 consists of 16 residues. Written as DNA, the CDR3 is TGTGCCAGCAGTTACTCGAGGGCAGCGATTGCCTACGAGCAGTACTTC. It yields the protein CASSYSRAAIAYEQYF.

This chain connects TRBV6-5 to TRBJ1-2, with no clear D. This CDR3 comprises 15 residues. Trimming removed 7 bases at V and 0 bases at J, with 15 bases between. Germline V gene lookup returns CDR1 MNHEY and CDR2 SVGAGI. The CDR3 protein is CASTQDGGANYGYTF. The CDR3 coding sequence is TGTGCCAGCACTCAGGACGGAGGAGCTAACTATGGCTACACCTTC.

This chain connects TRBV5-4 to TRBJ2-5, with 14 bases aligning to TRBD2. CDR3 length: 16 amino acids. Losses at the gene ends were 0 bases for V and 4 bases for J; bases not matched to a gene: 2. Germline CDR1 reads SGHNT; CDR2 reads YYREEE (reference sequence). CDR3 loop: CASSLGGTSGGETQYF. Written as DNA, the CDR3 is TGTGCCAGCAGCTTGGGAGGGACTAGCGGGGGAGAGACCCAGTACTTC.

The chain is built from TRBV9 and TRBJ2-7; 10 bases are shared with TRBD2. The CDR3 loop spans 15 amino acids. Germline values: CDR1 SGDLS, CDR2 YYNGEE. Losses at the gene ends were 2 bases for V and 0 bases for J; bases not matched to a gene: 2. CDR3 region: CASSVSSGGSYEQYF. CDR3 nucleotides: TGTGCCAGCAGCGTTTCTAGCGGGGGCTCCTACGAGCAGTACTTC.

This clone was observed a single time. The chain uses TRBV6-5 and TRBJ2-7; maybe TRBD1 (6 bases). Germline V gene sequence: CDR1 MNHEY, CDR2 SVGAGI. The CDR3 loop spans 13 amino acids. The V and J ends lost 11 bases and 5 bases respectively, with 19 bases between them. CDR3 in DNA: TGTGCCGGCAATAACCTTCAGGGGAACGAGCAGTACTTC. This codes for CAGNNLQGNEQYF.

The CDR3 coding sequence is TGTGCCAGCAGTTCTAGCGGGGGGTTCCAAGAGACCCAGTACTTC. Translating gives CASSSSGGFQETQYF. The V call is TRBV6-6, the J call TRBJ2-5; 11 bases map to TRBD2. CDR3 length: 15 residues. The J segment lost 1 base and the V segment lost 4 bases, leaving 2 bases of the junction unmatched. Per germline, CDR1 MNHNY and CDR2 SVGAGI (reference sequence).

The chain recombines TRBV23-1 with TRBJ2-7; the D gene is possibly TRBD1 (5 bases). TRBV23-1 carries the ORF label, with uncertain function. Trimming left V 2 bases short and J 3 bases short, with 14 bases between. This CDR3 has 15 amino acids. The CDR3 sequence: CASSQRAGHNYEQYF. The CDR3 DNA is TGCGCCAGCAGTCAAAGGGCAGGGCATAACTACGAGCAGTACTTC.

CDR3 residues: CASSLGRLAGDDEQYF. CDR3 in DNA: TGTGCCAGCAGTTTAGGGCGACTAGCGGGGGATGACGAGCAGTACTTC. The J gene is TRBJ2-7, the V gene TRBV27; 12 positions match TRBD2. Unmatched junction bases numbered 7, after V lost 2 bases and J lost 5 bases. Germline V gene sequence: CDR1 MNHEY, CDR2 SMNVEV (reference sequence). The CDR3 consists of 16 residues.